The T cell receptor beta chain under discussion was sequenced for a study of T cells after posttransplantation cyclophosphamide. The length of the CDR3 is 13 residues. In germline, CDR1 is MNHNS, CDR2 SASEGT. Trimming removed 6 bases at V and 10 bases at J, with 16 bases between. Remarks on this clone: The antigen is unknown.

Study outcomes and limitations: Recipient CMV seropositivity and CMV reactivation strongly tracked TRB clonality. Donor CD8+ memory clones often dominated recipient blood repertoires at later times. Skin or GI-infiltrating T cells shared few TRB sequences with blood.

Repertoires were generated with immunoSEQ multiplex PCR, while TCRdb's copy carries only in-frame clones and drops some. There are 40,000 to 55,000 clones in the sample, none observed a single time. This related bone marrow graft donor gave peripheral blood on the day of marrow donation. The receptor comes from a man in his forties or fifties in good health, CMV-negative, and a related stem cell transplant donor. The V gene is TRBV6-1, the J gene TRBJ1-5; no clear D. Sequencing used PBMCs. The CDR3, as DNA: TGTGCCAGCAGCCGCACGTCAGGTCGTCCCCAGCATTTT. Translating it yields CASSRTSGRPQHF.